This T cell receptor (beta chain) was found in a study of identical twins. Deletions cut 6 bases from V and 6 bases from J, with 15 bases between. Germline CDR1 is MDHEN and CDR2 is SYDVKM. This CDR3 has 13 amino acids. Via MiXCR, TCRdb re-called the 5' RACE reads, giving one row per CDR3 protein. The sample carries about 300,000 distinct CDR3 sequences, 9% to 15% recorded once. Study results and caveats: Conclusions came from cross-sectional statistical analysis, not from following the same donors. Weaker excess twin sharing was seen among beta out-of-frame sequences. Zero-insertion findings could be partly confounded by invariant cells (MAIT and iNKT cells). Within cord blood, abundant beta clonotypes carried fewer insertions, but memory repertoires showed no such trend.

This clonotype has a handful of counts. The antigen is undetermined. The same data also went into a second study, on yellow fever vaccine responses in identical twins.

This sequence joins TRBV28 and TRBJ2-7, with TRBD2 as a possible D gene (5 bases). The sequence came from a woman aged 18 to 35 in good health. The sequenced sample was CD8+ T cells sorted from blood. CDR3 amino acids: CASSLTGSTEQYF. The CDR3 nucleotides read TGTGCCAGCAGCCTTACGGGGTCGACCGAGCAGTACTTC.